Here is one T cell receptor beta chain with its context. No antigen is known for it. V was cut by 3 bases and J by 7 bases, with 4 bases left in between. The length of the CDR3 is 10 residues. These data belong to a study of shared clonotypes between healthy human individuals. Original methodology: Sequence data from immunoSEQ were junction-only and lacked quality scores; consequently, filtering differed. Libraries were prepared by immunoSEQ multiplex PCR; TCRdb keeps only in-frame clonotypes and omits some of them. The D gene and trimming were derived from the DNA, and the V and J assignments and clone size from that table. The sample comprises roughly 2.5 million clones, 85% to 95% of which are singletons, and roughly 0.14% rests with the top ten. Study observations and caveats: Only blood was sampled; tissue repertoires likely differ.

Sequenced material: naive CD4+ T cells sorted from blood. The subset denotes: CD45RA+ positively selected. This clonotype originated in a man between 18 and 29 years old in good health. J is TRBJ2-7 and V is TRBV23-1; D unresolved. TRBV23-1 is assigned to the ORF class and has an uncertain function. In nucleotides, the CDR3 is TGCGCCAGCAGTCATAGGGAGCAGTACTTC. It yields the protein CASSHREQYF.